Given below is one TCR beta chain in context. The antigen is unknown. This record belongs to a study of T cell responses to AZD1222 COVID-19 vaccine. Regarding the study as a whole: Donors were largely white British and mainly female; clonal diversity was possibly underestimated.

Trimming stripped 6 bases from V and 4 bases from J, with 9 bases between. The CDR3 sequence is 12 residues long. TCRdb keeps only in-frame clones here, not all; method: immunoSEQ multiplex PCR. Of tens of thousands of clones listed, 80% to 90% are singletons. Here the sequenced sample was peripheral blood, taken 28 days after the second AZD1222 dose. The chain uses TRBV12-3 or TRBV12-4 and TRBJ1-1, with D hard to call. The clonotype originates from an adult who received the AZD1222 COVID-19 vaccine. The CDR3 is CASRGRFTEAFF. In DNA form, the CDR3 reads TGTGCCAGCAGAGGCAGATTCACTGAAGCTTTCTTT.